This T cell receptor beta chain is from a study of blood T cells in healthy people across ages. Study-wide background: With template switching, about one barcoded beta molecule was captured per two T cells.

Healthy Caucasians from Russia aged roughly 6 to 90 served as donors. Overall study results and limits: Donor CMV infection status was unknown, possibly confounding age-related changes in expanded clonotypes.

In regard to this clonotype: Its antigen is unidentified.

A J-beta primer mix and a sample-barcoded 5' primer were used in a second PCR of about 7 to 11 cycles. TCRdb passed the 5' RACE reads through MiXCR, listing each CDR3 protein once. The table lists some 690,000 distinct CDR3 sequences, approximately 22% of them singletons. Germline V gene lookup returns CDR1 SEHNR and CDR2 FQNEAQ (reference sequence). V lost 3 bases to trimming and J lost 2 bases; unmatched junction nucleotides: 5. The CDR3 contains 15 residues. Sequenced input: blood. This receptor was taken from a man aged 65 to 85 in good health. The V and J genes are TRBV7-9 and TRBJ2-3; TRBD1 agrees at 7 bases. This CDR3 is CASSFATGYTDTQYF. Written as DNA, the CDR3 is TGTGCCAGCAGCTTTGCGACAGGGTACACAGATACGCAGTATTTT. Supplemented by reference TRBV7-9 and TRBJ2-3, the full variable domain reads DTGVSQNPRHKITKRGQNVTFRCDPISEHNRLYWYRQTLGQGPEFLTYFQNEAQLEKSRLLSDRFSAERPKGSFSTLEIQRTEQGDSAMYLCASSFATGYTDTQYFGPGTRLTVL.